The clone carrying this TCR beta chain appeared once. Method: immunoSEQ multiplex PCR; TCRdb's copy keeps in-frame clones and lacks some. The table has 200,000 or so clones, over 75% seen once. This sample stems from a study of blood T cell repertoires in COVID-19. Study overall: PBMCs, B-cell-depleted T cells, or T cells provided the cDNA or gDNA that made up the material.

There are 19 residues in the CDR3. V was pared by 0 bases and J by 0 bases, with 9 bases of the junction left unmatched. Germline lookup yields CDR1 SGHRS and CDR2 YFSETQ. The origin of this receptor is a man aged 50 or older with acute or convalescent COVID-19. Specimen: peripheral blood. V is TRBV5-1 and J is TRBJ1-4, with 9 bases identical to TRBD1. The CDR3 coding sequence is TGCGCCAGCAGCTTGGTGGGACAGGGAAGAAGGGCAACTAATGAAAAACTGTTTTTT. It yields the protein CASSLVGQGRRATNEKLFF.